One and the same sample provided the 28 T cell receptor beta chains below, sequenced in a study of cytomegalovirus exposure and HLA in healthy donors. The primer mix had 60 Vbeta and 13 Jbeta primers. Clones were read by immunoSEQ multiplex PCR, and TCRdb kept only the in-frame ones, dropping some. The table lists under 200,000 clones, around 80% of them singletons. Sequencing was carried out using PBMCs. The origin of the receptors is a woman in her late teens or twenties in good health and CMV-seropositive.

This clone appeared a single time. This chain links TRBV5-6 with TRBJ2-5, with TRBD2 matching over 11 bases. The CDR3 is made up of 15 amino acids. CDR1 SGHDT and CDR2 YYEEEE come from the germline V gene. With V trimmed by 7 bases and J by 4 bases, 9 bases remained unmatched. The DNA of the CDR3 is TGTGCCAGCGAACCATGGGGGACTAGCGGAGAGACCCAGTACTTC. Protein: CASEPWGTSGETQYF.

The V call is TRBV7-9, the J call TRBJ2-7; 9 nucleotides align to TRBD1. Losses at the gene ends were 5 bases for V and 1 base for J; bases not matched to a gene: 3. Germline lookup yields CDR1 SEHNR and CDR2 FQNEAQ (reference sequence). CDR3 size: 14 residues. CDR3 sequence (DNA): TGTGCCAGCAGCACCGGGACAGGGTCCTACGAGCAGTACTTC. It codes for CASSTGTGSYEQYF.

This clone appeared once. V gene TRBV2 combines with J gene TRBJ1-3; D possibly corresponds to TRBD1 (5 bases). V lost 7 bases to trimming and J lost 1 base, with 11 bases between them. CDR3 size: 14 residues. Germline values: CDR1 SNHLY, CDR2 FYNNEI. The CDR3 DNA reads as TGTGCCAGCAACCCGACAGATTCTGGAAACACCATATATTTT. Amino acid sequence: CASNPTDSGNTIYF. The whole variable domain, filled in from reference TRBV2 and TRBJ1-3, reads EPEVTQTPSHQVTQMGQEVILRCVPISNHLYFYWYRQILGQKVEFLVSFYNNEISEKSEIFDDQFSVERPDGSNFTLKIRSTKLEDSAMYFCASNPTDSGNTIYFGEGSWLTVV.

The chain uses TRBV6-1 and TRBJ2-3; D not resolved. Germline V gene data show CDR1 as MNHNS and CDR2 as SASEGT. The CDR3 runs 13 residues. V shed 1 base and J shed 5 bases, with 7 bases lying between them. The CDR3 DNA follows: TGTGCCAGCAGTGAAGGCGAAGAAGATACGCAGTATTTT. Protein product: CASSEGEEDTQYF.

This clone has only a few counts. J is TRBJ2-5 and V is TRBV6-5, with 12 nucleotides matching TRBD1. CDR1 and CDR2 from the germline V gene are MNHEY and SVGAGI. V lost 0 bases, J lost 13 bases, and 12 bases stayed unmatched. The CDR3 consists of 16 residues. CDR3 sequence: CASSYSGQGALRFLYF. The CDR3 nucleotides read TGTGCCAGCAGTTACTCGGGACAGGGGGCTTTACGGTTTTTGTACTTC.

The chain links TRBV7-2 to TRBJ2-2; TRBD1 might be the D (6 bases). CDR1 and CDR2 (germline): SGHTA, FQGNSA. Trimming stripped 5 bases from V and 6 bases from J, with 16 bases between. The CDR3 runs 15 residues. The CDR3 sequence is CASSTITGFAGELFF. The CDR3 region has the DNA TGTGCCAGCAGCACAATTACAGGGTTCGCCGGGGAGCTGTTTTTT.

The rearrangement uses TRBV27 and TRBJ1-1; no reliable D call. The V gene's germline CDR1 is MNHEY and CDR2 SMNVEV (reference sequence). CDR3 length equals 14 residues. V was cut by 4 bases and J by 1 base, with 10 bases left in between. CDR3 sequence: CASSSYLKNTEAFF. In DNA, the CDR3 is TGTGCCAGCAGTTCCTACCTAAAGAACACTGAAGCTTTCTTT.

V usage is TRBV19 and J usage is TRBJ2-5; D ambiguous. The end of the DNA aligns better with TRBJ2-7, so the J call may be wrong. CDR1 is LNHDA and CDR2 is SQIVND in the germline V gene (reference sequence). The CDR3 length is 12 residues. CDR3: CASSTSGYEQYF. CDR3 sequence (DNA): TGTGCCAGTAGTACTTCAGGATACGAGCAGTACTTC.

DNA for the CDR3: TGCAGCGTTGAAGATCTGGGGACAGGGGGAAACACCATATATTTT. It encodes CSVEDLGTGGNTIYF. The chain has TRBV29-1 and TRBJ1-3, with 9 bases that match TRBD1. The CDR3 is 15 amino acids. CDR1 is SQVTM, CDR2 ANQGSEA, per germline. The V segment lost 0 bases and the J segment 4 bases; nucleotides outside the gene matches: 4.

The chain is built from TRBV5-1 and TRBJ1-5; D uncertain. The germline CDR1 and CDR2 sequences are SGHRS and YFSETQ. Trimming removed 4 bases from V and 4 bases from J, with 9 bases in between. This CDR3 contains 13 residues. CDR3 amino acids: CASSPGGNQPQHF. CDR3 sequence (DNA): TGCGCCAGCAGCCCTGGAGGGAATCAGCCCCAGCATTTT.

The rearrangement joins TRBV25-1 to TRBJ1-2; D gene uncertain. V gave up 7 bases and J gave up 8 bases, with 14 bases separating them. This CDR3 is 12 amino acids long. Germline loops: CDR1 MGHDK, CDR2 SYGVNS. The CDR3 here is CASKGGEIGYTF. CDR3 DNA sequence: TGTGCCAGCAAGGGTGGGGAGATCGGCTACACCTTC.

The chain carries TRBV9 and TRBJ2-3, with TRBD1 matching 7 bases. CDR1 is SGDLS and CDR2 is YYNGEE in the germline V gene. After removal of 0 bases from V and 2 bases from J, the junction contained 3 bases not matched to a gene. The CDR3 covers 15 residues. CDR3 amino acids: CASSVVGTATDTQYF. CDR3 nucleotides: TGTGCCAGCAGCGTAGTAGGGACAGCCACAGATACGCAGTATTTT.

In this sample, this clone is medium-sized. This chain links TRBV5-4 with TRBJ1-1; D not resolved. The CDR3 consists of 11 residues. From germline, CDR1 is SGHNT and CDR2 YYREEE (reference sequence). Deletions cut 5 bases from V and 8 bases from J, with 10 bases between. The CDR3 sequence: CASSTTGEAFF. The CDR3 DNA follows: TGTGCCAGCAGTACTACCGGGGAAGCTTTCTTT.

The V and J genes are TRBV7-9 and TRBJ1-1; tentatively, D is TRBD1 (6 bases). V dropped 6 bases and J dropped 6 bases, with 14 bases sitting between them. There are 13 residues in the CDR3. From germline, CDR1 is SEHNR and CDR2 FQNEAQ (reference sequence). CDR3 DNA: TGTGCCAGCAGAGCTGGGGGGGGCGCTGAAGCTTTCTTT. Amino acid sequence: CASRAGGGAEAFF.

The rearrangement uses TRBV5-1 and TRBJ1-1; 8 nucleotides line up with TRBD1. Unmatched junction bases numbered 10, after V lost 0 bases and J lost 0 bases. Germline values: CDR1 SGHRS, CDR2 YFSETQ. This CDR3 is built from 18 residues. CDR3 coding DNA: TGCGCCAGCAGCTTGGCCGGGCACAGGGGGGCTATGAACACTGAAGCTTTCTTT. It specifies CASSLAGHRGAMNTEAFF.

This chain connects TRBV18 to TRBJ1-2; no clear D. Per germline, CDR1 KGHSH and CDR2 LQKENI. V was cut by 0 bases and J by 4 bases, with 9 bases left in between. The CDR3 totals 14 residues. The CDR3 here is CASSPPDPGYGYTF. The CDR3 nucleotides are TGTGCCAGCTCACCACCGGATCCAGGCTATGGCTACACCTTC.

The DNA of the CDR3 is TGCGCCAGCAGCCAAGGTCCAAACAGGGCTGCGGGCGGCTATGGCTACACCTTC. It codes for CASSQGPNRAAGGYGYTF. This rearrangement joins TRBV4-1 to TRBJ1-2, with D possibly matching TRBD1 (6 bases). Germline CDR1 and CDR2: MGHRA and YSYEKL. The CDR3 length is 18 residues. The V end lost 1 base, the J end lost 4 bases, and 22 bases lay between the germline ends.

The rearrangement joins TRBV5-1 to TRBJ1-1; D is unresolved. Germline V CDR1 and CDR2: SGHRS, YFSETQ. V was trimmed by 1 base and J by 6 bases, leaving 19 bases between them. CDR3 length: 16 amino acids. The CDR3 DNA is TGCGCCAGCAGCTTGTTAGACACTCCCATATGGGCTGAAGCTTTCTTT. As protein: CASSLLDTPIWAEAFF.

The CDR3 nucleotides are TGTGCCAGCAGGGGGGGGCAGGGGGCTAGATCACCCCTCCACTTT. This sequence encodes CASRGGQGARSPLHF. V gene TRBV6-5 combines with J gene TRBJ1-6; 8 nucleotides agree with TRBD1. The CDR3 length is 15 residues. V trimming: 6 bases; J trimming: 10 bases; junction bases outside the gene matches: 11. CDR1 and CDR2 (germline): MNHEY, SVGAGI.

As to this clone: One junction end does not reproduce the germline sequence, and a read error may be involved. This chain uses TRBV19 with TRBJ1-1; tentative D call: TRBD1 (6 bases). Per the germline V gene, CDR1 is LNHDA and CDR2 is SQIVND (reference sequence). The CDR3 is made up of 12 amino acids. CDR3 sequence (DNA): TGTGCCAGTAGCATAGGGACAATAGAAGCTTTCTTT. Translating it yields CASSIGTIEAFF.

This chain links TRBV5-1 with TRBJ2-3, with TRBD2 matching over 11 bases. Per the germline V gene, CDR1 is SGHRS and CDR2 is YFSETQ. The CDR3 consists of 14 residues. The junction had 4 bases not matched to a gene; V was cut back by 4 bases and J by 6 bases. The CDR3 sequence is CASSGSGGDDTQYF. As DNA, the CDR3 is TGCGCCAGCAGCGGTAGCGGGGGGGATGATACGCAGTATTTT. Based on the CDR3 plus reference TRBV5-1 and TRBJ2-3, the full variable domain is KAGVTQTPRYLIKTRGQQVTLSCSPISGHRSVSWYQQTPGQGLQFLFEYFSETQRNKGNFPGRFSGRQFSNSRSEMNVSTLELGDSALYLCASSGSGGDDTQYFGPGTRLTVL.

V is TRBV5-1 and J is TRBJ1-6; possibly TRBD1 for D (5 bases). V lost 4 bases to trimming and J lost 3 bases, with 14 bases between them. The CDR3 has 16 residues. CDR1 is SGHRS, CDR2 YFSETQ, per germline. This CDR3 reads CASSPDRGFYNSPLHF. CDR3 nucleotides: TGCGCCAGCAGCCCGGACCGGGGGTTCTATAATTCACCCCTCCACTTT. Using reference TRBV5-1 and TRBJ1-6 for the parts outside the CDR3, the full variable domain is KAGVTQTPRYLIKTRGQQVTLSCSPISGHRSVSWYQQTPGQGLQFLFEYFSETQRNKGNFPGRFSGRQFSNSRSEMNVSTLELGDSALYLCASSPDRGFYNSPLHFGNGTRLTVT.

This chain links TRBV6-1 with TRBJ1-1; the D gene is possibly TRBD1 (6 bases). The CDR3 runs to 14 residues. V was cut by 5 bases and J by 4 bases, with 14 bases left in between. CDR1 and CDR2 from the germline V gene are MNHNS and SASEGT. The CDR3: CASSSTGYSTEAFF. The CDR3 bases are TGTGCCAGCAGTTCGACAGGATACTCCACTGAAGCTTTCTTT.

The V call is TRBV7-2, the J call TRBJ2-5; D not resolved. CDR1 is SGHTA, CDR2 FQGNSA, per germline. The CDR3 totals 12 residues. V was cut by 5 bases and J by 3 bases, with 7 bases left in between. The chain's CDR3 is CASSRSEETQYF. The CDR3 DNA reads as TGTGCCAGCAGCCGATCGGAAGAGACCCAGTACTTC.

The rearrangement uses TRBV4-3 and TRBJ1-3, with TRBD1 as a possible D gene (6 bases). Trimming removed 3 bases at V and 5 bases at J, with 14 bases between. This CDR3 is built from 15 residues. In germline, CDR1 is LGHNA, CDR2 YSLEER. The CDR3 region is CASSQATGRRNTIYF. The CDR3 bases are TGCGCCAGCAGCCAGGCTACAGGGAGACGAAACACCATATATTTT.

J is TRBJ1-6 and V is TRBV5-8; D ambiguous. The V end lost 4 bases, the J end lost 9 bases, and 17 bases lay between the germline ends. CDR1 SGHTS and CDR2 YDEGEE come from the germline V gene. The CDR3 covers 15 residues. Here the CDR3 reads CASSPRHLPSSPLHF. CDR3 sequence (DNA): TGTGCCAGCAGCCCCAGACACCTCCCGAGTTCACCCCTCCACTTT.

The chain links TRBV5-4 to TRBJ2-5, with D hard to call. CDR3 length equals 13 residues. V gave up 4 bases and J gave up 7 bases, with 14 bases separating them. Looked up from germline, CDR1 is SGHNT and CDR2 is YYREEE (reference sequence). In DNA form, the CDR3 reads TGTGCCAGCAGCCCCCAGTCGCTTGGGACCCAGTACTTC. It is translated as CASSPQSLGTQYF.

This clone has only one observation. V usage is TRBV18 and J usage is TRBJ2-2, with 8 bases fitting TRBD2. This CDR3 is built from 15 residues. Germline V gene sequence: CDR1 KGHSH, CDR2 LQKENI. J lost 3 bases, V lost 2 bases, and 2 bases had no gene match. CDR3 loop: CASSPMTSDTGELFF. The CDR3 region has the DNA TGTGCCAGCTCACCAATGACTAGCGACACCGGGGAGCTGTTTTTT.